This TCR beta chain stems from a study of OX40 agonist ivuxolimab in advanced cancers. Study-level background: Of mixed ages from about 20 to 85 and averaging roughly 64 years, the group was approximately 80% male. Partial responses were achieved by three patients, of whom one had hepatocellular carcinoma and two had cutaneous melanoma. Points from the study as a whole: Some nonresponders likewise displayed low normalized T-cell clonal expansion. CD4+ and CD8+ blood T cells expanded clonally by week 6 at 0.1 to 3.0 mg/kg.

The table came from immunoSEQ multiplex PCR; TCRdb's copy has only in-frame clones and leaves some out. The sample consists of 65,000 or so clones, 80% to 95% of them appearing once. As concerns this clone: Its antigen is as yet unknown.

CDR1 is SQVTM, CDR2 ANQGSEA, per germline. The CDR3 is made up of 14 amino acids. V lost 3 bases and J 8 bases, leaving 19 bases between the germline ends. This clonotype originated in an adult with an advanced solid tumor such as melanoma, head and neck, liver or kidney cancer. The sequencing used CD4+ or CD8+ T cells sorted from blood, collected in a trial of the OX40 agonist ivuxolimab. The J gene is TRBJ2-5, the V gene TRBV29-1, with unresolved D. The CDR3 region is CSVDGIYSVDTQYF. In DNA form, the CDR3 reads TGCAGCGTTGATGGGATCTACAGCGTTGATACCCAGTACTTC.